The 29 T cell receptor beta chains below were found in one sample sequenced in a study of OX40 agonist ivuxolimab in advanced cancers. Generated by immunoSEQ multiplex PCR, the TCRdb table keeps only in-frame clones and is missing some. The table records 55,000 to 70,000 clones, 85% of them present only once. The sample consisted of CD4+ or CD8+ T cells sorted from blood, taken in a trial of the OX40 agonist ivuxolimab. The receptor source for this set is an adult with an advanced solid tumor such as melanoma, head and neck, liver or kidney cancer.

This chain joins TRBV5-6 and TRBJ2-5; D remains ambiguous. V was pared by 0 bases and J by 5 bases, with 5 bases between. Germline CDR1 reads SGHDT; CDR2 reads YYEEEE. The CDR3 contains 12 residues. CDR3: CASSLVAETQYF. For the CDR3, the DNA is TGTGCCAGCAGCTTGGTGGCGGAGACCCAGTACTTC.

This clone appeared a single time. The rearrangement uses TRBV5-1 and TRBJ1-6; D uncertain. The ends were cut back, 0 bases at V and 6 bases at J, with 4 bases in the middle. Germline loops: CDR1 SGHRS, CDR2 YFSETQ. There are 13 residues in the CDR3. CDR3 in DNA: TGCGCCAGCAGCTTGGCCCTTAATTCACCCCTCCACTTT. Amino acid sequence: CASSLALNSPLHF.

V gene TRBV7-9 combines with J gene TRBJ2-3; no firm D call. The CDR3 has 15 residues. With 4 bases removed from V and 4 bases from J, the gap between germline ends came to 15 bases. Germline CDR1 is SEHNR and CDR2 is FQNEAQ (reference sequence). This CDR3 reads CASSSAIDNPDTQYF. CDR3 DNA: TGTGCCAGCAGCTCGGCGATCGACAACCCAGATACGCAGTATTTT.

This clone was picked up one time. The rearrangement links TRBV25-1 to TRBJ1-6; D remains ambiguous. Germline CDR1 and CDR2: MGHDK and SYGVNS. Trimming shortened V by 7 bases and J by 8 bases, and 12 bases separated the two germline ends. CDR3 length: 13 residues. The CDR3 DNA sequence: TGTGCCAGCAAGGACCCTGAGGATTCACCCCTCCACTTT. Protein product: CASKDPEDSPLHF.

This chain joins TRBV19 and TRBJ1-1; 9 bases are a match to TRBD1. Germline-derived CDR1 and CDR2 are LNHDA and SQIVND (reference sequence). Trimming cost V 2 bases and J 3 bases; bases outside gene matches: 7. The CDR3 is made up of 16 amino acids. The CDR3 loop reads CASSINGDRADTEAFF. CDR3 coding DNA: TGTGCCAGTAGTATAAACGGGGACAGGGCGGACACTGAAGCTTTCTTT.

The chain recombines TRBV19 with TRBJ2-5; 9 nucleotides agree with TRBD1. This CDR3 spans 15 amino acids. CDR1 and CDR2 (germline): LNHDA, SQIVND (reference sequence). With 4 bases clipped from V and 5 bases from J, the junction kept 8 bases outside the gene matches. The CDR3 bases are TGTGCCAGTAGTAAGGTGGGACAGGGTGGGGAGACCCAGTACTTC. This codes for CASSKVGQGGETQYF.

CDR3: CASSLSLAGDYEQFF. CDR3 in DNA: TGTGCCAGCAGCTTATCCCTAGCGGGAGATTATGAGCAGTTCTTC. The chain employs TRBV7-2 and TRBJ2-1; 10 positions agree with TRBD2. CDR3 length: 15 residues. V was clipped by 2 bases and J by 8 bases; unmatched bases: 6. Germline V gene sequence: CDR1 SGHTA, CDR2 FQGNSA.

This clone appeared once. This rearrangement joins TRBV28 to TRBJ2-7; tentative D call: TRBD2 (6 bases). V lost 7 bases and J 6 bases, leaving 13 bases between the germline ends. This CDR3 region has 12 residues. Germline CDR1 MDHEN, CDR2 SYDVKM. CDR3 DNA: TGTGCCAGCACCCACCGGCGGGGCGAGCAGTACTTC. Translating gives CASTHRRGEQYF.

The rearrangement links TRBV5-1 to TRBJ1-1; D gene unclear. V was trimmed by 3 bases and J by 1 base, leaving 13 bases between them. This CDR3 contains 15 residues. CDR1 and CDR2 (germline): SGHRS, YFSETQ. The CDR3 region is CASSWNADGNTEAFF. The CDR3 nucleotides read TGCGCCAGCAGCTGGAACGCGGACGGGAACACTGAAGCTTTCTTT.

The chain is built from TRBV2 and TRBJ2-7; no reliable D call. CDR1 and CDR2 from the germline V gene are SNHLY and FYNNEI. The CDR3 spans 11 residues. Trimming took 6 bases from V and 5 from J, leaving 8 bases between them. CDR3 region: CASRTPDEQYF. The CDR3 bases are TGTGCCAGCAGGACACCGGACGAGCAGTACTTC.

The V call is TRBV27, the J call TRBJ1-4; unclear D gene. Germline V gene sequence: CDR1 MNHEY, CDR2 SMNVEV (reference sequence). Trimming left V 6 bases short and J 8 bases short, with 13 bases between. The CDR3 has 13 amino acids. The CDR3 nucleotides read TGTGCCAGCAGCCAGTTAGAGGGCGAAAAACTGTTTTTT. It yields the protein CASSQLEGEKLFF.

This chain connects TRBV7-9 to TRBJ2-2; 8 nucleotides line up with TRBD2. The CDR3 covers 14 residues. The ends lost 7 bases at V and 3 bases at J; junction bases unmatched: 4. From germline, CDR1 is SEHNR and CDR2 FQNEAQ (reference sequence). The CDR3, as DNA: TGTGCCAGCACCCCGGGGGGGTACACCGGGGAGCTGTTTTTT. This encodes CASTPGGYTGELFF.

This clone was observed once. The gene calls are TRBV6-5 and TRBJ2-3, with D perhaps TRBD2 (5 bases). The germline CDR1 and CDR2 sequences are MNHEY and SVGAGI. V shed 2 bases and J shed 1 base, with 13 bases lying between them. The CDR3 spans 16 residues. In DNA, the CDR3 is TGTGCCAGCAGTTACAGCGGAGACATAGGCACAGATACGCAGTATTTT. It yields the protein CASSYSGDIGTDTQYF.

This sequence joins TRBV5-4 and TRBJ1-1; D unresolved. The length of the CDR3 is 13 residues. Germline assignment: CDR1 SGHNT and CDR2 YYREEE (reference sequence). V was cut by 4 bases and J by 4 bases, with 11 bases left in between. CDR3 nucleotide sequence: TGTGCCAGCAGCCCGCCGATTGGCACTGAAGCTTTCTTT. Amino acids: CASSPPIGTEAFF.

The chain employs TRBV28 and TRBJ2-7; D perhaps matches TRBD1 (5 bases). The germline gives CDR1 MDHEN, CDR2 SYDVKM. This CDR3 comprises 12 residues. V was shortened by 2 bases and J by 4 bases, with 6 bases between the two germline ends. CDR3 region: CASSLTGYEQYF. For the CDR3, the DNA is TGTGCCAGCAGTTTAACAGGATACGAGCAGTACTTC.

The rearrangement links TRBV30 to TRBJ2-7; D ambiguous. With 0 bases removed from V and 2 bases from J, the gap between germline ends came to 11 bases. The V gene's germline CDR1 is GTSNPN and CDR2 SVGIG (reference sequence). The CDR3 has 14 residues. The CDR3 DNA is TGTGCCTGGAGTGTAGCTGGGGAAACCTACGAGCAGTACTTC. Protein product: CAWSVAGETYEQYF. Variable domain in full (rest from reference TRBV30 and TRBJ2-7): SQTIHQWPATLVQPVGSPLSLECTVEGTSNPNLYWYRQAAGRGLQLLFYSVGIGQISSEVPQNLSASRPQDRQFILSSKKLLLSDSGFYLCAWSVAGETYEQYFGPGTRLTVT.

V usage is TRBV28 and J usage is TRBJ2-7; D is possibly TRBD1 (5 bases). Germline V gene data show CDR1 as MDHEN and CDR2 as SYDVKM. With 2 bases removed from V and 3 bases from J, the gap between germline ends came to 8 bases. CDR3 length equals 13 residues. CDR3 in amino acids: CASSLTGSYEQYF. CDR3 DNA sequence: TGTGCCAGCAGTTTAACAGGTAGCTACGAGCAGTACTTC. The entire variable domain, with the rest obtained from reference TRBV28 and TRBJ2-7, is as follows: DVKVTQSSRYLVKRTGEKVFLECVQDMDHENMFWYRQDPGLGLRLIYFSYDVKMKEKGDIPEGYSVSREKKERFSLILESASTNQTSMYLCASSLTGSYEQYFGPGTRLTVT.

This chain joins TRBV28 and TRBJ2-7, with 10 bases lining up with TRBD2. J was trimmed by 6 bases and V by 3 bases; bases with no gene match: 5. Germline V lookup: CDR1 MDHEN, CDR2 SYDVKM. CDR3 length equals 14 residues. In nucleotides, the CDR3 is TGTGCCAGCAGTTTGGTAGTAGCGGGAGGCGAGCAGTACTTC. Its translation: CASSLVVAGGEQYF.

This clone appeared a single time. The V call is TRBV25-1, the J call TRBJ2-4; no reliable D call. V was pared by 1 base and J by 1 base, with 11 bases between. The CDR3 has 16 amino acids. From germline, CDR1 is MGHDK and CDR2 SYGVNS. The CDR3 loop is CASSEFHSTAKNIQYF. CDR3 nucleotide sequence: TGTGCCAGCAGTGAATTTCACTCCACGGCCAAAAACATTCAGTACTTC. The full variable domain, its missing parts supplied by reference TRBV25-1 and TRBJ2-4, is EADIYQTPRYLVIGTGKKITLECSQTMGHDKMYWYQQDPGMELHLIHYSYGVNSTEKGDLSSESTVSRIRTEHFPLTLESARPSHTSQYLCASSEFHSTAKNIQYFGAGTRLSVL.

This chain's CDR3 is CASSPTSGGTQYF. The CDR3 bases are TGTGCCAGCAGCCCCACGAGTGGAGGGACCCAGTACTTC. V is TRBV4-2 and J is TRBJ2-5; D possibly corresponds to TRBD2 (5 bases). The germline gives CDR1 LGHNA, CDR2 YNFKEQ. This CDR3 region has 13 residues. The V end lost 4 bases, the J end lost 7 bases, and 13 bases lay between the germline ends.

Of note for this clone: The CDR3 does not end in the conserved phenylalanine or tryptophan, so this is likely a read error. DNA for the CDR3: TGTGCCAGCAGCAAGGGCCCCCAGGATGGCTACACCCTC. Translating gives CASSKGPQDGYTL. The chain employs TRBV7-9 and TRBJ1-2; no reliable D call. Germline V lookup: CDR1 SEHNR, CDR2 FQNEAQ (reference sequence). With 5 bases removed from V and 6 bases from J, the gap between germline ends came to 13 bases. The CDR3 is made up of 13 amino acids.

The chain uses TRBV5-4 and TRBJ2-5; D not resolved. V lost 3 bases and J 2 bases, leaving 14 bases between the germline ends. CDR1 is SGHNT and CDR2 is YYREEE in the germline V gene (reference sequence). This CDR3 comprises 15 residues. The CDR3 nucleotides are TGTGCCAGCAGCTCCGATCGTATGTCTCAAGAGACCCAGTACTTC. Translated, it gives CASSSDRMSQETQYF.

This clone occurred a few times. The J gene is TRBJ2-7, the V gene TRBV7-2; possible D gene TRBD1, 5 bases. The CDR3 contains 13 residues. From germline, CDR1 is SGHTA and CDR2 FQGNSA. Trimming took off 0 bases at V and 4 bases at J, with 7 bases between the two ends. CDR3 protein: CASSLAQGYEQYF. The CDR3 region has the DNA TGTGCCAGCAGCTTAGCCCAGGGTTACGAGCAGTACTTC.

This clone has only a few counts. The chain links TRBV27 to TRBJ2-7; 10 positions match TRBD2. The V gene end was trimmed by 6 bases and the J gene end by 4 bases; junction bases not matched to a gene: 9. The CDR3 totals 15 residues. Germline V gene data show CDR1 as MNHEY and CDR2 as SMNVEV (reference sequence). CDR3 loop: CASRSVASGSYEQYF. For the CDR3, the DNA is TGTGCCAGCAGGAGCGTGGCTAGCGGGAGTTACGAGCAGTACTTC.

V and J are TRBV7-9 and TRBJ1-3; TRBD1 matches 8 bases. CDR3 length: 16 amino acids. With 1 base clipped from V and 3 bases from J, the junction kept 5 bases outside the gene matches. Germline V gene sequence: CDR1 SEHNR, CDR2 FQNEAQ (reference sequence). The CDR3: CASSLGQGSDGNTIYF. In DNA, the CDR3 is TGTGCCAGCAGCTTAGGACAGGGGTCGGATGGAAACACCATATATTTT.

The V gene is TRBV19, the J gene TRBJ2-7; TRBD2 matches 8 bases. After removal of 3 bases from V and 2 bases from J, the junction contained 6 bases not matched to a gene. Per the germline V gene, CDR1 is LNHDA and CDR2 is SQIVND (reference sequence). This CDR3 spans 15 amino acids. CDR3 protein: CASSMGKRGTYEQYF. The CDR3 DNA is TGTGCCAGTAGTATGGGAAAGCGGGGGACCTACGAGCAGTACTTC.

The CDR3 spells CASSNYGGRAAEAFF. The CDR3 DNA reads as TGTGCCAGCAGCAACTATGGCGGCAGGGCCGCTGAAGCTTTCTTT. This chain uses TRBV11-3 with TRBJ1-1; TRBD1 might be the D (5 bases). Germline V gene lookup returns CDR1 SGHNT and CDR2 YENEEA. The V and J ends lost 5 bases and 6 bases respectively, with 19 bases between them. CDR3 length: 15 amino acids.

The chain recombines TRBV7-3 with TRBJ2-3; D gene unclear. The CDR3 totals 13 residues. Germline-derived CDR1 and CDR2 are SGHTA and FQGTGA. With 2 bases removed from V and 5 bases from J, the gap between germline ends came to 8 bases. The CDR3: CASSLGTRDTQYF. The CDR3 coding sequence is TGTGCCAGCAGCTTAGGAACCCGAGATACGCAGTATTTT. Full variable domain (missing parts from reference TRBV7-3 and TRBJ2-3): GAGVSQTPSNKVTEKGKYVELRCDPISGHTALYWYRQSLGQGPEFLIYFQGTGAADDSGLPNDRFFAVRPEGSVSTLKIQRTERGDSAVYLCASSLGTRDTQYFGPGTRLTVL.

This sequence joins TRBV7-3 and TRBJ2-1, with D perhaps TRBD2 (7 bases). CDR1 SGHTA and CDR2 FQGTGA come from the germline V gene. The CDR3 extends over 16 amino acids. V was clipped by 0 bases and J by 7 bases, with 16 bases between them. The CDR3 bases are TGTGCCAGCAGCTTAACCGGCGGGAGAAGGGGGAATGAGCAGTTCTTC. It encodes CASSLTGGRRGNEQFF. Using reference TRBV7-3 and TRBJ2-1 for the parts outside the CDR3, the full variable domain is GAGVSQTPSNKVTEKGKYVELRCDPISGHTALYWYRQSLGQGPEFLIYFQGTGAADDSGLPNDRFFAVRPEGSVSTLKIQRTERGDSAVYLCASSLTGGRRGNEQFFGPGTRLTVL.